This entry features one T cell receptor (beta chain) sequence. Its antigen is not known. The sample comes from a study of OX40 agonist ivuxolimab in advanced cancers. Study information: The study treated patients with ivuxolimab, an agonistic anti-OX40 (CD134) antibody. General study points: Dosing at 0.1 to 3.0 mg/kg was accompanied by clonal expansion of CD4+ and CD8+ blood T cells by week 6. Expanded clones were, on average, more numerous in CD8+ T cells than in CD4+. Specificity for antigen went undetermined in the expanded peripheral T cells.

The method was immunoSEQ multiplex PCR; TCRdb's version includes in-frame clones alone and lacks a portion of them. The sample carries 55,000 to 70,000 clones, approximately 90% recorded once. The sample consisted of CD4+ or CD8+ T cells sorted from blood, taken in a trial of the OX40 agonist ivuxolimab. This receptor was taken from an adult with an advanced solid tumor such as melanoma, head and neck, liver or kidney cancer.

The CDR3 DNA follows: TGTGCCAGCAGCGGGGGGGACATCCTGGGCGGTGGCTACACCTTC. Translation gives CASSGGDILGGGYTF. The J gene is TRBJ1-2, the V gene TRBV9, with D possibly TRBD1 on 6 matching bases. Trimming removed 3 bases at V and 7 bases at J, with 19 bases between. Germline lookup yields CDR1 SGDLS and CDR2 YYNGEE. The CDR3 spans 15 residues.